One and the same sample provided the 32 T cell receptor beta chains below, sequenced in a study of blood T cell repertoires in COVID-19. Using immunoSEQ multiplex PCR, the repertoire was profiled, and TCRdb retains in-frame clones only, with some absent. The sample holds roughly 300,000 clones; about 92% are singletons and the top ten take less than 20%. The sequenced material came from PBMCs or T cells enriched from blood (not recorded which). Every receptor here comes from a woman between 25 and 40 years old who had recovered from COVID-19.

The chain couples TRBV2 to TRBJ2-7; TRBD2 aligns across 10 bases. There are 16 residues in the CDR3. After removal of 7 bases from V and 4 bases from J, the junction contained 13 bases not matched to a gene. CDR1 and CDR2 (germline): SNHLY, FYNNEI. The CDR3 is CASMLGSGGYAYEQYF. Here the CDR3 DNA reads TGTGCCAGCATGCTGGGTAGCGGGGGGTATGCTTACGAGCAGTACTTC.

This rearrangement joins TRBV2 to TRBJ2-7; no definite D call. Between the trimmed V and J ends, which lost 4 bases and 2 bases, there was a span of 9 bases. Per the germline V gene, CDR1 is SNHLY and CDR2 is FYNNEI. The CDR3 runs to 13 residues. CDR3 amino acids: CASSGIGAYEQYF. In nucleotides, the CDR3 is TGTGCCAGCAGTGGAATAGGAGCCTACGAGCAGTACTTC. The full variable domain, rest sourced from reference TRBV2 and TRBJ2-7, is EPEVTQTPSHQVTQMGQEVILRCVPISNHLYFYWYRQILGQKVEFLVSFYNNEISEKSEIFDDQFSVERPDGSNFTLKIRSTKLEDSAMYFCASSGIGAYEQYFGPGTRLTVT.

V gene TRBV4-3 combines with J gene TRBJ2-2, with a tentative D call TRBD2 (7 bases). Trimming took 2 bases from V and 2 from J, leaving 15 bases between them. CDR1 and CDR2 (germline): LGHNA, YSLEER. This CDR3 comprises 17 residues. The DNA for the CDR3 is TGCGCCAGCAGCCAACCGTCGGGGGGCCCAAACACCGGGGAGCTGTTTTTT. It encodes CASSQPSGGPNTGELFF.

The CDR3 nucleotides are TGCGCCAGCAGCTATGGACAGGGTAGCTATGGCTACACCTTC. Translated: CASSYGQGSYGYTF. The chain combines TRBV5-1 with TRBJ1-2, with 8 bases fitting TRBD1. This CDR3 has 14 amino acids. V lost 3 bases and J lost 4; bases outside the gene matches: 5. Germline V gene lookup returns CDR1 SGHRS and CDR2 YFSETQ.

Note on this clone: This specimen includes other DNA sequences encoding the same CDR3. V and J are TRBV28 and TRBJ1-1; the match to TRBD1 covers 7 bases. The V gene end was trimmed by 2 bases and the J gene end by 7 bases; junction bases not matched to a gene: 10. The CDR3 contains 15 residues. Germline V gene lookup returns CDR1 MDHEN and CDR2 SYDVKM. The CDR3 DNA is TGTGCCAGCAGTTTAAGGGGGCTTAGAGCCCTTGAAGCTTTCTTT. It encodes CASSLRGLRALEAFF.

V and J are TRBV5-6 and TRBJ2-3; TRBD1 agrees at 9 bases. With V trimmed by 5 bases and J by 5 bases, 6 bases remained unmatched. The germline gives CDR1 SGHDT, CDR2 YYEEEE. The CDR3 extends over 14 amino acids. Written as DNA, the CDR3 is TGTGCCAGCAGGCGGGGGACAGGGTTAGATACGCAGTATTTT. Residues: CASRRGTGLDTQYF.

This clone was recorded once. This chain uses TRBV5-1 with TRBJ2-5, with TRBD2 matching over 8 bases. Germline CDR1 reads SGHRS; CDR2 reads YFSETQ. The CDR3 runs to 15 residues. V trimming: 2 bases; J trimming: 5 bases; junction bases outside the gene matches: 8. The CDR3 sequence is CASSLAGAGSETQYF. As DNA, the CDR3 is TGCGCCAGCAGCTTAGCGGGGGCGGGGTCTGAGACCCAGTACTTC.

This clone appeared once. CDR3 nucleotides: TGTGCCAGCAGTAAGACAGTTTACTACGAGCAGTACTTC. It translates to CASSKTVYYEQYF. V usage is TRBV28 and J usage is TRBJ2-7; D might be TRBD1 (5 bases). The V end lost 5 bases, the J end lost 3 bases, and 11 bases lay between the germline ends. In germline, CDR1 is MDHEN, CDR2 SYDVKM. The CDR3 is 13 residues long.

The rearrangement links TRBV2 to TRBJ1-1; D is undetermined. The CDR3 spans 13 residues. V lost 4 bases, J lost 6 bases, and 12 bases lay in between. Germline values: CDR1 SNHLY, CDR2 FYNNEI. This CDR3 is CASSVSGRAEAFF. Here the CDR3 DNA reads TGTGCCAGCAGTGTATCGGGGAGGGCTGAAGCTTTCTTT.

The rearrangement joins TRBV30 to TRBJ2-1, with 7 bases aligning to TRBD1. Germline assignment: CDR1 GTSNPN and CDR2 SVGIG (reference sequence). The ends lost 3 bases at V and 4 bases at J; junction bases unmatched: 3. The CDR3 length is 13 residues. The CDR3 sequence: CAWRGGLYNEQFF. CDR3 DNA: TGTGCCTGGAGAGGGGGCCTTTACAATGAGCAGTTCTTC.

V and J are TRBV27 and TRBJ2-3; 9 positions match TRBD1. This CDR3 is built from 17 residues. Germline CDR1 and CDR2: MNHEY and SMNVEV (reference sequence). V dropped 3 bases and J dropped 2; count of bases not matched to a gene: 9. In DNA, the CDR3 is TGTGCCAGCAGTTTCCATGGGACAGGGCGGAACACAGATACGCAGTATTTT. This sequence encodes CASSFHGTGRNTDTQYF.

The J gene is TRBJ1-2, the V gene TRBV6-2 or TRBV6-3; D gene unclear. The CDR3 is made up of 14 amino acids. The germline V gene has CDR1 MNHEY and CDR2 SVGEGT. Trimming removed 5 bases at V and 6 bases at J, with 16 bases between. The CDR3 region is CASSLSLGENGYTF. DNA for the CDR3: TGTGCCAGCAGTCTCAGTCTAGGAGAGAATGGCTACACCTTC.

The J gene is TRBJ2-7, the V gene TRBV5-1, with 9 bases matching TRBD2. The CDR3 runs to 14 residues. Germline V gene lookup returns CDR1 SGHRS and CDR2 YFSETQ. Losses at the gene ends were 2 bases for V and 5 bases for J; bases not matched to a gene: 5. The CDR3 here is CASSLRGGVNEQYF. CDR3 DNA sequence: TGCGCCAGCAGCTTACGCGGGGGGGTCAACGAGCAGTACTTC.

This chain joins TRBV28 and TRBJ2-1; 9 bases map to TRBD2. V trimming: 5 bases; J trimming: 2 bases; junction bases outside the gene matches: 10. The length of the CDR3 is 17 residues. The germline gives CDR1 MDHEN, CDR2 SYDVKM. In nucleotides, the CDR3 is TGTGCCAGCAGTCCCTTAAGCGGGAGGTCCCCCTACAATGAGCAGTTCTTC. This codes for CASSPLSGRSPYNEQFF.

The chain is built from TRBV30 and TRBJ1-3; 9 bases map to TRBD1. The CDR3 is 13 amino acids. Germline values: CDR1 GTSNPN, CDR2 SVGIG (reference sequence). The CDR3 protein is CAWDREVGNTIYF. The CDR3 DNA reads TGTGCTTGGGACAGGGAAGTCGGAAACACCATATATTTT.

This chain joins TRBV18 and TRBJ2-7, with 8 nucleotides matching TRBD2. Looked up from germline, CDR1 is KGHSH and CDR2 is LQKENI. J gave up 3 bases and V 3 bases, and 1 base lay outside the gene matches. The CDR3 covers 13 residues. The CDR3 nucleotides are TGTGCCAGCTCACCCGGGGGGGACTACGAGCAGTACTTC. It yields the protein CASSPGGDYEQYF.

The rearrangement uses TRBV28 and TRBJ2-7, with 7 bases that match TRBD1. V trimming: 6 bases; J trimming: 2 bases; junction bases outside the gene matches: 4. The CDR3 sequence is 13 residues long. Germline V gene lookup returns CDR1 MDHEN and CDR2 SYDVKM. The CDR3, as DNA: TGTGCCAGCAGCCGGGACAGCCCCTACGAGCAGTACTTC. Protein: CASSRDSPYEQYF.

The CDR3 nucleotides read TGTGCCAGCATCTTACTCGGACAGGGGAACGAGCAGTACTTC. Translating it yields CASILLGQGNEQYF. The chain couples TRBV5-6 to TRBJ2-7; the match to TRBD1 covers 9 bases. The V gene end was trimmed by 6 bases and the J gene end by 5 bases; junction bases not matched to a gene: 9. CDR3 length equals 14 residues. Germline V gene sequence: CDR1 SGHDT, CDR2 YYEEEE.

V is TRBV27 and J is TRBJ2-3, with TRBD2 identical over 10 bases. Germline assignment: CDR1 MNHEY and CDR2 SMNVEV (reference sequence). The length of the CDR3 is 16 residues. V shed 3 bases and J 2 bases; nucleotides not matched to a gene: 5. DNA for the CDR3: TGTGCCAGCAGTTTTTTACTAGCGGGGTCCACAGATACGCAGTATTTT. It is translated as CASSFLLAGSTDTQYF.

V usage is TRBV6-4 and J usage is TRBJ1-1; D gene uncertain. The CDR3 is 11 amino acids. The ends were cut back, 2 bases at V and 9 bases at J, with 7 bases in the middle. Germline V lookup: CDR1 MRHNA, CDR2 SNTAGT. The DNA for the CDR3 is TGTGCCAGCAGTGACGGAGTCAAAGCTTTCTTT. Translation gives CASSDGVKAFF.

The chain couples TRBV9 to TRBJ2-7; perhaps TRBD1 as D (6 bases). Germline V CDR1 and CDR2: SGDLS, YYNGEE. The CDR3 contains 16 residues. With 1 base removed from V and 0 bases from J, the gap between germline ends came to 14 bases. CDR3 nucleotides: TGTGCCAGCAGCGTAAGCCCCGGGACACACTCCTACGAGCAGTACTTC. It is translated as CASSVSPGTHSYEQYF.

The chain couples TRBV27 to TRBJ2-7; TRBD1 matches at 9 bases. Trimming took 8 bases from V and 2 from J; bases not matched to a gene: 10. CDR1 is MNHEY, CDR2 SMNVEV, per germline (reference sequence). The CDR3 runs to 15 residues. The CDR3 nucleotides read TGTGCCAGCCGAATCACAGGGGGCGCTCCCTACGAGCAGTACTTC. Translating gives CASRITGGAPYEQYF.

This clone was picked up many times. The rearrangement uses TRBV10-3 and TRBJ2-3; a weak D match, TRBD1 (5 bases). V lost 6 bases and J lost 5, with 9 bases in between. The CDR3 covers 12 residues. Germline V lookup: CDR1 ENHRY, CDR2 SYGVKD. DNA for the CDR3: TGTGCCATCAGCCACCAGGGAGATACGCAGTATTTT. This sequence encodes CAISHQGDTQYF.

The chain recombines TRBV9 with TRBJ2-2; D unresolved. Germline assignment: CDR1 SGDLS and CDR2 YYNGEE. V lost 5 bases, J lost 3 bases, and 17 bases lay in between. The CDR3 is 16 residues long. Written as DNA, the CDR3 is TGTGCCAGCAGTCCCCGACGGGTTCGGGACACCGGGGAGCTGTTTTTT. Encoded protein: CASSPRRVRDTGELFF. Based on the CDR3 plus reference TRBV9 and TRBJ2-2, the full variable domain is DSGVTQTPKHLITATGQRVTLRCSPRSGDLSVYWYQQSLDQGLQFLIQYYNGEERAKGNILERFSAQQFPDLHSELNLSSLELGDSALYFCASSPRRVRDTGELFFGEGSRLTVL.

The chain is built from TRBV4-1 and TRBJ2-2; D is perhaps TRBD1 (6 bases). Trimming took 0 bases from V and 0 from J, leaving 8 bases between them. Germline-derived CDR1 and CDR2 are MGHRA and YSYEKL. The CDR3 extends over 16 amino acids. The CDR3 region has the DNA TGCGCCAGCAGCCAAGAGGGACACCCGAACACCGGGGAGCTGTTTTTT. It is translated as CASSQEGHPNTGELFF.

The rearrangement uses TRBV21-1 and TRBJ2-5; the table names TRBD1, a call not compared with the DNA. TRBV21-1 has pseudogene status. The CDR3 loop spans 17 amino acids. Written as DNA, the CDR3 is TGTGCCAGCAGCAAAGGTTCCGGCAGGGATGATATTGAGACCCAGTACTTC. Translation: CASSKGSGRDDIETQYF.

CDR3 DNA sequence: TGTGCCAGCAGCTTGATCGGGGGACGCGGCTACACCTTC. This sequence encodes CASSLIGGRGYTF. V is TRBV5-4 and J is TRBJ1-2; tentative D call: TRBD1 (5 bases). The germline CDR1 and CDR2 sequences are SGHNT and YYREEE (reference sequence). The CDR3 runs to 13 residues. V was pared by 1 base and J by 8 bases, with 12 bases between.

This clone came up once. The V call is TRBV7-2, the J call TRBJ1-6; D call uncertain. V was pared by 0 bases and J by 5 bases, with 8 bases between. The V gene's germline CDR1 is SGHTA and CDR2 FQGNSA. The CDR3 is 15 amino acids. This chain's CDR3 is CASSLAAANNSPLHF. Written as DNA, the CDR3 is TGTGCCAGCAGCTTAGCGGCGGCAAATAATTCACCCCTCCACTTT. Combining the CDR3 with reference TRBV7-2 and TRBJ1-6 gives the whole variable domain GAGVSQSPSNKVTEKGKDVELRCDPISGHTALYWYRQSLGQGLEFLIYFQGNSAPDKSGLPSDRFSAERTGGSVSTLTIQRTQQEDSAVYLCASSLAAANNSPLHFGNGTRLTVT.

The rearrangement joins TRBV6-1 to TRBJ2-5; D not resolved. Germline CDR1 is MNHNS and CDR2 is SASEGT. The CDR3 length is 12 residues. V was trimmed by 3 bases and J by 7 bases, leaving 9 bases between them. This CDR3 is CASSDTGWTQYF. The DNA of the CDR3 is TGTGCCAGCAGTGACACGGGTTGGACCCAGTACTTC.

The chain employs TRBV28 and TRBJ1-4; TRBD1 is a possible D gene (5 bases). Deletions cut 5 bases from V and 7 bases from J, with 11 bases between. CDR1 is MDHEN and CDR2 is SYDVKM in the germline V gene. This CDR3 has 13 residues. As DNA, the CDR3 is TGTGCCAGCAGTCAGGGTCACGGTGAAAAACTGTTTTTT. It encodes CASSQGHGEKLFF.

This clone was observed once. CDR3 protein: CAISDRGVGNQPQHF. The CDR3 DNA follows: TGTGCCATCAGTGACAGGGGAGTCGGGAATCAGCCCCAGCATTTT. The V call is TRBV10-3, the J call TRBJ1-5; a weak D match, TRBD1 (6 bases). Germline V gene lookup returns CDR1 ENHRY and CDR2 SYGVKD. The V gene lost 3 bases and the J gene lost 4 bases, with 13 bases spanning the gap. CDR3 length equals 15 residues.

The chain combines TRBV2 with TRBJ2-2, with 8 nucleotides matching TRBD1. This CDR3 has 15 residues. CDR1 is SNHLY and CDR2 is FYNNEI in the germline V gene. V shed 6 bases and J 4 bases; nucleotides not matched to a gene: 7. CDR3 DNA sequence: TGTGCCAGCAGGGTTGGACAGGGTCGCACCGGGGAGCTGTTTTTT. As protein: CASRVGQGRTGELFF.